This T cell receptor beta chain was identified during a study of tissue T cells after allogeneic stem cell transplantation. Regarding the study as a whole: Which tissue TCRs were alloreactive or antigen-specific was not determined. Some clones might be persisting host cells.

For this clone: The target antigen is unknown. Here the gene names and germline are mouse. Coverage ceases 1 residue before the CDR3 finishes, and the germline J gene fills in the end.

Survey-depth TCRbeta CDR3 sequencing reported V/J genes and productive frequencies. Generated by immunoSEQ multiplex PCR, the TCRdb table keeps only in-frame clones and is missing some. The repertoire holds some 19,000 clones, with 69% as singletons. The trim removed 0 bases at V and 5 bases at J, leaving 2 bases unmatched. The CDR3 is 15 amino acids. Germline CDR1 reads LGHNA; CDR2 reads YNLKQL (reference sequence). The clonotype was recovered from a female BALB/c mouse in good health. This line is of MHC haplotype H2-d. The chain has TRBV5 and TRBJ2-5, with 10 positions matching TRBD1. Source material: blood. The CDR3 DNA, read in part, is TGTGCCAGCAGCCAAGATGGGGACAGGGGAGACACCCAGTAC. Protein product: CASSQDGDRGDTQY. The CDR3 in its entirety is CASSQDGDRGDTQYF.